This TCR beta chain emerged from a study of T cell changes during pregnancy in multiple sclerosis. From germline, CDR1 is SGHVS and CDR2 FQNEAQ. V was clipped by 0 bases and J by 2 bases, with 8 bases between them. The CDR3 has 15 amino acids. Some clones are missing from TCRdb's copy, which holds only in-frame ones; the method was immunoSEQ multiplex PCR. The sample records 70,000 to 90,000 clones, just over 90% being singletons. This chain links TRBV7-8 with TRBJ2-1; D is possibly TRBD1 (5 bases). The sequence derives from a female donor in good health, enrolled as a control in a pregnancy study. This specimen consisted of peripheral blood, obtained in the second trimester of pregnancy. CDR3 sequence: CASSLAPTAYNEQFF. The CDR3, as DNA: TGTGCCAGCAGCTTAGCGCCGACAGCCTACAATGAGCAGTTCTTC.